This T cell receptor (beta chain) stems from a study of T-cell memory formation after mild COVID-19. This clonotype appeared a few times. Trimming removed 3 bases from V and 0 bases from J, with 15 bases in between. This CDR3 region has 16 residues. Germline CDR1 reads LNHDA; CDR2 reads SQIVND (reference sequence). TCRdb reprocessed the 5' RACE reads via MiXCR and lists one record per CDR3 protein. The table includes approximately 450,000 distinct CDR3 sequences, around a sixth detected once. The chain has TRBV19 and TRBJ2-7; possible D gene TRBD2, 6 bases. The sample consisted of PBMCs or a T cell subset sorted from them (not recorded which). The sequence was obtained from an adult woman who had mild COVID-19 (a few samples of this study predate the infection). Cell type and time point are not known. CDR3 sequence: CASSIVYGSGSYEQYF. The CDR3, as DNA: TGTGCCAGTAGTATCGTTTACGGGAGTGGCTCCTACGAGCAGTACTTC.